This T cell receptor beta chain was obtained from a study of regulatory T cells in long-lasting Graves disease (TCRdb year 2021). Background for the entire study: Patients with newly diagnosed Graves' disease had been on antithyroid drugs for under 3 months. This study used TCR sequencing and RNA sequencing of peripheral blood to compare persistent Graves' disease patients against newly diagnosed Graves' disease patients. The study was registered as a clinical trial and conducted in China. A total of some 35 samples underwent TCR sequencing, from around 13 patients with persistent Graves' disease and some 20 patients with newly diagnosed Graves' disease.

The library relied on multiplex PCR. Sequencing instrument: Illumina HiSeq 4000. To build TCR beta libraries, CDR3 regions were amplified by Arm-PCR using iRepertoire HTBI primers. Before sequencing, the PCR products underwent gel purification. As for how the authors treated the data: Across samples, 60 to 80 TRBV and roughly 15 TRBJ segments were identified and used for gene usage analysis of CDR3 amino acid clonotypes. COPE and FqMerger were used to merge the filtered high-quality paired reads into contigs. BLAST was used to align contigs to IMGT TRBV, TRBD and TRBJ reference genes, with CDR3 defined following IMGT. Clonotypes above 0.1% frequency were classified as highly expanded clones. Shannon entropy served as the measure of repertoire diversity, while the Gini coefficient captured V-J evenness. Public clonotypes were defined as clonotypes shared by more than one individual. In-frame beta chains were kept once TCRdb had trimmed the public reads at Q25 with fastp and called clones with MiXCR. Rows with one shared CDR3 protein collapse into an entry with the most common genes and DNA. The V and J calls, along with clone size, are taken from TCRdb and not from the paper's own processing. The sample has approximately 210,000 distinct CDR3 sequences on record, around 17% of them singletons. Over 20% of the sample goes to the ten largest clones.

What the research found in general, with its limitations: Preferential use of TRBV28, TRBJ1-2 and TRBJ2-5 was observed in persistent disease, whereas TRBV20-1 and TRBJ2-1 were favored in newly diagnosed disease. Sequencing and analysis were restricted to the TCR beta chain. The small sample size was acknowledged by the authors as a limitation that may reduce accuracy. Compared with newly diagnosed patients, persistent Graves' disease patients had lower TCR Shannon entropy and fewer highly expanded clones, which suggests clonal expansion. More public clonotypes were shared among persistent patients (roughly 2,700) than among newly diagnosed patients (roughly 1,000). The study examined only peripheral blood because the primary lesion, thyroid tissue, could not be accessed.

About this clonotype: The antigen it binds to is not known. Nothing much larger sits one base from this clone, and base qualities are not available.

This specimen's time point label, interpreted: newly diagnosed GD, antithyroid drugs for less than 3 months. For both TCR sequencing and RNA sequencing, RNA was extracted from PBMCs in TRIzol. The diagnosis of Graves' disease was made according to American Thyroid Association guidelines. Recruitment of patients was carried out at an endocrinology department in Xi'an, China. Each patient gave roughly 10 milliliters of peripheral blood, collected in an EDTA anticoagulant tube. Ficoll Paque Plus density gradient separation was used to isolate PBMCs, and no further T cell sorting was done. RNA quality was checked with an Agilent 2100 Bioanalyzer and agarose gel, and concentration with a NanoDrop 2000. Measured from the cysteine to the phenylalanine, the CDR3 is 17 residues long. The CDR3 DNA has 51 bases and is translated from base 1. The V end loses 5 bases and the J end loses 0 bases, and a stretch of 16 bases separates them. Via the germline V gene (reference sequence), CDR1 is SEHNR and CDR2 FQNEAQ.

This sample comprised peripheral blood mononuclear cells (PBMCs), obtained at new diagnosis, from a patient treated with antithyroid drugs. Recombination linked TRBV7-9 to TRBJ2-2; the D gene identity is not certain. The source of this sequence is a female donor with Graves disease. The CDR3 region: CASSPAWRYSNTGELFF. The DNA reads TGTGCCAGCAGCCCAGCCTGGCGGTACTCGAACACCGGGGAGCTGTTTTTT.